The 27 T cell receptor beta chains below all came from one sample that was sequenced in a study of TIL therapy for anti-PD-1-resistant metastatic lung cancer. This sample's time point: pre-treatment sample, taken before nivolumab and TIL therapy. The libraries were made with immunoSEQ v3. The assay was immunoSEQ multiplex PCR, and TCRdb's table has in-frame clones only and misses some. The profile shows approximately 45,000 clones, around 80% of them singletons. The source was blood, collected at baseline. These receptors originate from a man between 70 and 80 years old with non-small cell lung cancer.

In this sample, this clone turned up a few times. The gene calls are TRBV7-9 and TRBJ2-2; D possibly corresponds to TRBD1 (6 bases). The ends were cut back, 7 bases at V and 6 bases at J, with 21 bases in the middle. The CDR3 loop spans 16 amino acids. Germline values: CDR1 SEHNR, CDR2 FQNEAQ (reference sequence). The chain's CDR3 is CASTSVKTGFAGELFF. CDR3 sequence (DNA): TGTGCCAGCACCTCCGTCAAGACAGGATTTGCCGGGGAGCTGTTTTTT. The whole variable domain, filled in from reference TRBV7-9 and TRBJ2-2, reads DTGVSQNPRHKITKRGQNVTFRCDPISEHNRLYWYRQTLGQGPEFLTYFQNEAQLEKSRLLSDRFSAERPKGSFSTLEIQRTEQGDSAMYLCASTSVKTGFAGELFFGEGSRLTVL.

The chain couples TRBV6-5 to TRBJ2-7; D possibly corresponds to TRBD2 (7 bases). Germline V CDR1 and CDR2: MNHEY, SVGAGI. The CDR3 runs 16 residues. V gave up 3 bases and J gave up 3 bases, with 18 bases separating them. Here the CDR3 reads CASSYSPGGRDYEQYF. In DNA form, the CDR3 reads TGTGCCAGCAGTTATTCTCCGGGGGGCAGAGACTACGAGCAGTACTTC.

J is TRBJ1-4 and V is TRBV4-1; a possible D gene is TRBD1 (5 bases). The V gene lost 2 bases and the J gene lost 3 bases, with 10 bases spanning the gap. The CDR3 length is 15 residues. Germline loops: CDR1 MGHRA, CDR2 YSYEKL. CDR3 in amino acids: CASSQLTGPNEKLFF. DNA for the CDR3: TGCGCCAGCAGCCAATTAACAGGTCCTAATGAAAAACTGTTTTTT.

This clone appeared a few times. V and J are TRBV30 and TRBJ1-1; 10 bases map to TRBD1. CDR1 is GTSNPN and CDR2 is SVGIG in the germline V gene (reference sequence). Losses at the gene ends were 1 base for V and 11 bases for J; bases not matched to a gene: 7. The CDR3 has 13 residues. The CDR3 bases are TGTGCCTGGAGTGGCCCGGGACAGGGGTTTGCTTTCTTT. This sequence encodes CAWSGPGQGFAFF.

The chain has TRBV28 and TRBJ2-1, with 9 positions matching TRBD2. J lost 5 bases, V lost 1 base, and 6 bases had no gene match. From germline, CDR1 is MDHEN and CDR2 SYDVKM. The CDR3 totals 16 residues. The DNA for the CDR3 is TGTGCCAGCAGTTTATTGCTAGCGGGACCCGACAATGAGCAGTTCTTC. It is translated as CASSLLLAGPDNEQFF.

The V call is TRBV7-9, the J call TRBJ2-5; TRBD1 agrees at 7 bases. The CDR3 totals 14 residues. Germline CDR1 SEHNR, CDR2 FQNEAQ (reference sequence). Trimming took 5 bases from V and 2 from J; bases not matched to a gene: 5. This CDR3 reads CASSPGTVQETQYF. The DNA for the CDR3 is TGTGCCAGCAGCCCGGGGACAGTTCAAGAGACCCAGTACTTC.

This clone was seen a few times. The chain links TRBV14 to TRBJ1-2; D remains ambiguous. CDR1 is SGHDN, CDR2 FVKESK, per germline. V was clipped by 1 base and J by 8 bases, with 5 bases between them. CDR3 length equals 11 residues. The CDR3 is CASSQGLGYTF. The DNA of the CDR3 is TGTGCCAGCAGCCAAGGTCTCGGCTACACCTTC.

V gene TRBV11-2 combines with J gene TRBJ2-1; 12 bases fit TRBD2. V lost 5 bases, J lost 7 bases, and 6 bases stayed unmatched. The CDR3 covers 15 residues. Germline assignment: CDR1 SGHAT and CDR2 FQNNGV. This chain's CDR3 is CASSPWTSGVNEQFF. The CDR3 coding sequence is TGTGCCAGCAGCCCCTGGACTAGCGGGGTAAATGAGCAGTTCTTC.

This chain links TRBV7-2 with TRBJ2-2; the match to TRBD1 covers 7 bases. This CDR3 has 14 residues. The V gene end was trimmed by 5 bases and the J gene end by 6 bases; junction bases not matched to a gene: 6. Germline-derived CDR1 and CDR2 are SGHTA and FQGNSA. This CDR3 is CASSPGGPPGELFF. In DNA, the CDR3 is TGTGCCAGCAGCCCAGGGGGACCCCCCGGGGAGCTGTTTTTT. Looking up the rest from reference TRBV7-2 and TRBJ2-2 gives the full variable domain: GAGVSQSPSNKVTEKGKDVELRCDPISGHTALYWYRQSLGQGLEFLIYFQGNSAPDKSGLPSDRFSAERTGGSVSTLTIQRTQQEDSAVYLCASSPGGPPGELFFGEGSRLTVL.

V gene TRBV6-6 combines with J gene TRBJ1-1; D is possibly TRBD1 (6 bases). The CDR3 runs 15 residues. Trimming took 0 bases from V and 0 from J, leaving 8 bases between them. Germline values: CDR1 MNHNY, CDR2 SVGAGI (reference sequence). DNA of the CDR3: TGTGCCAGCAGTTACTCCTACAGGGTGAACACTGAAGCTTTCTTT. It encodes CASSYSYRVNTEAFF.

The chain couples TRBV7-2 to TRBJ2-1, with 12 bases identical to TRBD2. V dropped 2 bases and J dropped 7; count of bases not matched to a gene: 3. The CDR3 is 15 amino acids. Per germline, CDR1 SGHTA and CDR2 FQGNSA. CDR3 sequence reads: CASSLRGLAGNEQFF. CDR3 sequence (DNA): TGTGCCAGCAGCTTAAGGGGACTAGCGGGTAATGAGCAGTTCTTC.

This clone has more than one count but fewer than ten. The CDR3 nucleotides are TGTGCCAGCAGTTTATCGTTCAATGAGCAGTTCTTC. Its protein is CASSLSFNEQFF. This chain connects TRBV27 to TRBJ2-1; D is unresolved. Between the trimmed V and J ends, which lost 0 bases and 6 bases, there was a span of 3 bases. The CDR3 totals 12 residues. Germline CDR1 is MNHEY and CDR2 is SMNVEV (reference sequence).

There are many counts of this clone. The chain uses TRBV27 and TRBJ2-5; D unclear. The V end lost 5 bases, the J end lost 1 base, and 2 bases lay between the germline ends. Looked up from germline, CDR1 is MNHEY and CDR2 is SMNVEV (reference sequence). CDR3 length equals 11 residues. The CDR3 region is CASSVQETQYF. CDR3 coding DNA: TGTGCCAGCAGTGTCCAAGAGACCCAGTACTTC.

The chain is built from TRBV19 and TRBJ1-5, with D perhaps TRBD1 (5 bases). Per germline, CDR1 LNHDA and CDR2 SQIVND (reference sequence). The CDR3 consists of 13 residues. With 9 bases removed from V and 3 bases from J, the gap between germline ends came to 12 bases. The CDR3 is CASRETNNQPQHF. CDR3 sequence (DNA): TGTGCCAGCAGGGAGACTAACAATCAGCCCCAGCATTTT. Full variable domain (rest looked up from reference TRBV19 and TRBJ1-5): DGGITQSPKYLFRKEGQNVTLSCEQNLNHDAMYWYRQDPGQGLRLIYYSQIVNDFQKGDIAEGYSVSREKKESFPLTVTSAQKNPTAFYLCASRETNNQPQHFGDGTRLSIL.

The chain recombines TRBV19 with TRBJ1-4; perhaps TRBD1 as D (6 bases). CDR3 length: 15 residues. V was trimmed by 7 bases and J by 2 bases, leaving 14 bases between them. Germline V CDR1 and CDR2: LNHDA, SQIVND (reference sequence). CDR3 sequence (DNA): TGTGCCAGTACTAACACAGGGACTACTAATGAAAAACTGTTTTTT. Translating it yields CASTNTGTTNEKLFF.

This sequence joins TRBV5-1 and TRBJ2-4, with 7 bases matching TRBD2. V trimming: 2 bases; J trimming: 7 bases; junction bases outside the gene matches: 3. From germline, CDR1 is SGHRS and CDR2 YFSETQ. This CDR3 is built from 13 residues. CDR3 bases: TGCGCCAGCAGCTTCGCGGGAGAGAACATTCAGTACTTC. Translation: CASSFAGENIQYF. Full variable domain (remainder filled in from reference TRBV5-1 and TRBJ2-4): KAGVTQTPRYLIKTRGQQVTLSCSPISGHRSVSWYQQTPGQGLQFLFEYFSETQRNKGNFPGRFSGRQFSNSRSEMNVSTLELGDSALYLCASSFAGENIQYFGAGTRLSVL.

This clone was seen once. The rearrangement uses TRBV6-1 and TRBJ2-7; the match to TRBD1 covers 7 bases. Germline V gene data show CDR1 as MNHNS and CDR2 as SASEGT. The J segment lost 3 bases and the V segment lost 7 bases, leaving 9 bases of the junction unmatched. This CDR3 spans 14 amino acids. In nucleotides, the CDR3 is TGTGCCAGCAATAGACAGGGAAGGTTCTACGAGCAGTACTTC. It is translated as CASNRQGRFYEQYF.

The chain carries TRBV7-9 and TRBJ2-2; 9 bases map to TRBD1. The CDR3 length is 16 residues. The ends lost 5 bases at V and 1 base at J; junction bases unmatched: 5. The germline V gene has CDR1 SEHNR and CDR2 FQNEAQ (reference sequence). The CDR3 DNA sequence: TGTGCCAGCAGCAAGACAGGGGGTTTGAACACCGGGGAGCTGTTTTTT. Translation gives CASSKTGGLNTGELFF.

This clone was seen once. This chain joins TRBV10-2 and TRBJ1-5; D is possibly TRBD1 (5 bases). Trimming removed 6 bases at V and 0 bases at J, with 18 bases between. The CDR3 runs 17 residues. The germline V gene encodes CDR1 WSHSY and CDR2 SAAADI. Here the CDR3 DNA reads TGCGCCAGCAGCCCCAGGGCCGACGATTATAGCAATCAGCCCCAGCATTTT. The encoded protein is CASSPRADDYSNQPQHF.

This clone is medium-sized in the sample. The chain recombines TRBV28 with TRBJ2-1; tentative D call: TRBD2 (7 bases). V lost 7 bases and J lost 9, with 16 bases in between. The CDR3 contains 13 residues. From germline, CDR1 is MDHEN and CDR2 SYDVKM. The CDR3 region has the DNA TGTGCCAGCACCCGGGGGCGGGAGCGTGAGCAGTTCTTC. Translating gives CASTRGREREQFF.

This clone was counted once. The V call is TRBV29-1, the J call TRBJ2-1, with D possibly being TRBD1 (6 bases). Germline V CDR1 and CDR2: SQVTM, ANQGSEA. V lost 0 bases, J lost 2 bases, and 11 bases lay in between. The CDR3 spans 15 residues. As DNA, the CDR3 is TGCAGCGTTGAAGATGGCCGGACAGCCTACAATGAGCAGTTCTTC. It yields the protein CSVEDGRTAYNEQFF.

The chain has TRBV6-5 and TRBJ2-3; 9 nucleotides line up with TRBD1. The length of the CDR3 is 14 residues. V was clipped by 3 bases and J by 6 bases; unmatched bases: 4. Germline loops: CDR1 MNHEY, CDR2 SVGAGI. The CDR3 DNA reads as TGTGCCAGCAGTTATGACAGGGGGTACGATACGCAGTATTTT. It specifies CASSYDRGYDTQYF.

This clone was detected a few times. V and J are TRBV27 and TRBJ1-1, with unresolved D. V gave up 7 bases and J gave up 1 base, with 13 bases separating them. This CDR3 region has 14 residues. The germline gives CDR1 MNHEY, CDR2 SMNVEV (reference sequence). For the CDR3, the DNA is TGTGCCAGCAACCGTCAGGTTGGGAACACTGAAGCTTTCTTT. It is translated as CASNRQVGNTEAFF.

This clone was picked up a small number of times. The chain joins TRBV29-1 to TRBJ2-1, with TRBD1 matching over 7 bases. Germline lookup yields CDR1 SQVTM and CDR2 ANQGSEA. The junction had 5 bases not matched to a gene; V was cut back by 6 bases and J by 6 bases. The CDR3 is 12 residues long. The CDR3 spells CSVHRGSNEQFF. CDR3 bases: TGCAGCGTGCACAGGGGTTCCAATGAGCAGTTCTTC.

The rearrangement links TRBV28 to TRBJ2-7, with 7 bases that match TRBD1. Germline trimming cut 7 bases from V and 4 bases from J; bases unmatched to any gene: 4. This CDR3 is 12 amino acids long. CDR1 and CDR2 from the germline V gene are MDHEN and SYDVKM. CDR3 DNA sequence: TGTGCCAGCAATCAACAGGGGTACGAGCAGTACTTC. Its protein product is CASNQQGYEQYF.

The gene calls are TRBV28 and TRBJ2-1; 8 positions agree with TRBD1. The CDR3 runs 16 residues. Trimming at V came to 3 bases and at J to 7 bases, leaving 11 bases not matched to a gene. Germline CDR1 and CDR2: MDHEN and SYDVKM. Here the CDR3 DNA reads TGTGCCAGCAGTTTCCCCGGGACAGGAAGGTTTAATGAGCAGTTCTTC. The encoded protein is CASSFPGTGRFNEQFF. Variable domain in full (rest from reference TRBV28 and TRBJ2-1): DVKVTQSSRYLVKRTGEKVFLECVQDMDHENMFWYRQDPGLGLRLIYFSYDVKMKEKGDIPEGYSVSREKKERFSLILESASTNQTSMYLCASSFPGTGRFNEQFFGPGTRLTVL.

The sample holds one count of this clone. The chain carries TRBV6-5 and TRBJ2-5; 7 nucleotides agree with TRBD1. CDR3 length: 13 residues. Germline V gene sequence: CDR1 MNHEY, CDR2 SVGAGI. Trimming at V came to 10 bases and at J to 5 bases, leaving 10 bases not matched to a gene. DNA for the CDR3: TGTGCCACCCGGACAGGCTTCGGGGAGACCCAGTACTTC. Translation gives CATRTGFGETQYF.